Reported below is one TCR beta chain. Germline V gives CDR1 LGHNA, CDR2 YNFKEQ. V lost 3 bases and J lost 6; bases outside the gene matches: 5. The CDR3 totals 14 residues. This table comes from immunoSEQ multiplex PCR, and its TCRdb copy is limited to in-frame clones, with some not included. The sample shows hundreds of thousands of clones, around 87% of them seen only once. Clinical history as reported by participants underpinned cohort assignment. The data are from a study of blood T cell repertoires in COVID-19. The overall study: The cDNA or gDNA used as material had been derived from T cells, B-cell-depleted T cells, or PBMCs.

Material for sequencing was PBMCs or T cells enriched from blood (not recorded which). This sequence joins TRBV4-2 and TRBJ1-2; TRBD1 matches at 9 bases. This sequence was found in a man between 40 and 49 years old in a cohort exposed to, infected with or recovered from COVID-19 (not recorded which). In nucleotides, the CDR3 is TGTGCCAGCAGCCAGCCGGACAGGGGACATGGCTACACCTTC. Protein: CASSQPDRGHGYTF.